A selection of T cell receptor beta chains follows, all from one sample in a study of blood T cell repertoires in COVID-19. Repertoires were generated with immunoSEQ multiplex PCR, while TCRdb's copy carries only in-frame clones and drops some. In the table there are nearly 350,000 clones, around nine tenths of which are singletons. Sample: peripheral blood. These receptors were taken from a woman between 65 and 79 years old with COVID-19, enrolled during active disease. Both conserved end residues are part of each CDR3. Fields, in order: D gene, V gene, J gene, clone size, CDR3 length, CDR3 protein, CDR3 DNA. D genes are given only for firm matches. Size is omitted from some rows. Given values are once, few, many or a class for expanded clones.

NA	TRBV7-8	TRBJ2-1	NA	13	CASSLRGGDEQFF	TGTGCCAGCAGCTTAAGGGGTGGGGATGAGCAGTTCTTC
TRBD1	TRBV29-1	TRBJ1-5	NA	13	CSVAGGSNQPQHF	TGCAGCGTTGCAGGGGGTAGCAATCAGCCCCAGCATTTT
NA	TRBV6-2/TRBV6-3	TRBJ1-1	NA	13	CASSYQGITEAFF	TGTGCCAGCAGTTACCAGGGGATTACTGAAGCTTTCTTT
NA	TRBV18	TRBJ1-3	NA	13	CASRHRSGNTIYF	TGTGCCAGCAGACACCGCTCTGGAAACACCATATATTTT
TRBD1	TRBV28	TRBJ1-5	NA	19	CASRPCRDRRICSNQPQHF	TGTGCCAGCAGGCCATGCCGGGACAGGCGAATTTGTAGCAATCAGCCCCAGCATTTT
NA	TRBV30	TRBJ1-2	once	14	CAWTPPGGTYGYTF	TGTGCCTGGACCCCCCCCGGGGGTACCTATGGCTACACCTTC
TRBD1	TRBV5-1	TRBJ2-3	NA	15	CASSVRTGVADTQYF	TGCGCCAGCAGCGTGCGGACAGGGGTGGCAGATACGCAGTATTTT
TRBD1	TRBV2	TRBJ1-3	NA	15	CASSSGTGPGNTIYF	TGTGCCAGCAGTTCCGGGACAGGGCCTGGAAACACCATATATTTT
TRBD1	TRBV4-3	TRBJ1-2	NA	13	CASSQDRWDRFSF	TGCGCCAGCAGCCAAGATCGGTGGGACAGGTTCTCCTTC
TRBD1	TRBV4-1	TRBJ1-2	NA	15	CASSQVRDRLYGYTF	TGCGCCAGCAGCCAAGTCCGGGACAGGCTCTATGGCTACACCTTC
NA	TRBV18	TRBJ1-3	once	16	CASSPIQGTAGNTIYF	TGTGCCAGCTCACCAATCCAGGGCACGGCTGGAAACACCATATATTTT
TRBD1	TRBV7-6	TRBJ1-6	NA	14	CASSLDRGNSPLHF	TGTGCCAGCAGCCTGGACAGGGGAAATTCACCCCTCCACTTT
NA	TRBV2	TRBJ2-3	once	15	CASRFRGEVTDTQYF	TGTGCCAGCAGATTCAGGGGGGAAGTTACAGATACGCAGTATTTT
NA	TRBV2	TRBJ1-2	NA	14	CASQEGTYNGGYTF	TGTGCCAGCCAAGAGGGAACCTACAATGGGGGCTACACCTTC
TRBD1	TRBV19	TRBJ1-5	NA	15	CATEHEDRPGEPQHF	TGTGCCACCGAACACGAGGACAGGCCAGGGGAGCCCCAGCATTTT
NA	TRBV12-3/TRBV12-4	TRBJ2-2	NA	13	CASSSGGTGELFF	TGTGCCAGCAGTTCTGGGGGGACCGGGGAGCTGTTTTTT
NA	TRBV6-5	TRBJ2-7	NA	14	CASSYSPGAYEQYF	TGTGCCAGCAGTTACTCTCCAGGGGCCTACGAGCAGTACTTC
TRBD2	TRBV10-1	TRBJ2-1	NA	17	CASSETSVGRPYNEQFF	TGCGCCAGCAGTGAGACTAGCGTCGGGCGGCCCTACAATGAGCAGTTCTTC
TRBD2	TRBV27	TRBJ2-6	NA	16	CASHSGRIPGANVLTF	TGTGCCAGCCATAGCGGGAGAATCCCTGGGGCCAACGTCCTGACTTTC
TRBD1	TRBV5-1	TRBJ2-2	NA	14	CASKLAGGYGELFF	TGCGCCAGCAAATTGGCAGGGGGCTACGGGGAGCTGTTTTTT
NA	TRBV13	TRBJ2-6	NA	17	CASSLERSPSGANVLTF	TGTGCCAGCAGCTTAGAGCGCAGCCCTTCTGGGGCCAACGTCCTGACTTTC
NA	TRBV7-2	TRBJ2-7	NA	14	CASSRDYTDYEQYF	TGTGCCAGCAGCCGTGATTACACCGACTACGAGCAGTACTTC
TRBD1	TRBV4-1	TRBJ1-4	NA	17	CASSQGPGRTGGEKLFF	TGCGCCAGCAGCCAAGGTCCCGGCCGGACAGGGGGGGAAAAACTGTTTTTT
TRBD1	TRBV28	TRBJ1-6	NA	15	CASSPLDRGSSLLHF	TGTGCCAGCAGCCCATTGGACAGGGGTAGTTCACTCCTCCACTTT
TRBD2	TRBV4-2	TRBJ2-5	NA	17	CASSPLTSGGAVETQYF	TGTGCCAGCAGCCCCTTGACTAGCGGGGGGGCCGTAGAGACCCAGTACTTC
TRBD2	TRBV19	TRBJ2-3	once	15	CASSRLAGNTDTQYF	TGTGCCAGTAGTAGACTAGCGGGAAACACAGATACGCAGTATTTT
TRBD1	TRBV6-5	TRBJ1-2	NA	15	CASSSPWTGDYGYTF	TGTGCCAGCAGTTCCCCGTGGACAGGGGACTATGGCTACACCTTC
NA	TRBV6-5	TRBJ2-5	NA	14	CASRASTGTETQYF	TGTGCCAGCAGGGCCTCTACAGGCACGGAGACCCAGTACTTC
NA	TRBV19	TRBJ2-6	NA	15	CASIRQAFGANVLTF	TGTGCCAGTATCCGACAGGCCTTTGGGGCCAACGTCCTGACTTTC
TRBD2	TRBV19	TRBJ2-1	NA	16	CASSIAAGGRYNEQFF	TGTGCCAGTAGTATAGCGGCGGGGGGTCGATACAATGAGCAGTTCTTC
TRBD1	TRBV6-5	TRBJ1-4	NA	15	CASSRGQGGFGKLFF	TGTGCCAGCAGCCGAGGACAGGGGGGGTTCGGAAAACTGTTTTTT
TRBD1	TRBV5-1	TRBJ1-1	few	16	CASSPGTGNANTEAFF	TGCGCCAGCAGCCCCGGGACAGGCAACGCGAACACTGAAGCTTTCTTT
TRBD1	TRBV28	TRBJ2-7	few	15	CASSFVGQAAYEQYF	TGTGCCAGCAGTTTCGTAGGACAGGCTGCCTACGAGCAGTACTTC
TRBD1	TRBV10-2	TRBJ1-2	NA	15	CASSSDRVKSYGYTF	TGCGCCAGCAGCTCCGACAGGGTTAAGAGCTATGGCTACACCTTC
NA	TRBV7-2	TRBJ1-1	NA	14	CASSSRQKNTEAFF	TGTGCCAGCAGCTCCCGACAGAAGAACACTGAAGCTTTCTTT
TRBD1	TRBV19	TRBJ1-2	NA	15	CASSIGQGAHYGYTF	TGTGCCAGTAGTATCGGGCAGGGGGCACACTATGGCTACACCTTC
NA	TRBV30	TRBJ1-1	NA	14	CAWRTVGMNTEAFF	TGTGCCTGGAGGACAGTGGGGATGAACACTGAAGCTTTCTTT
NA	TRBV7-9	TRBJ1-4	NA	15	CASSLTGQINEKLFF	TGTGCCAGCAGCTTAACAGGGCAGATTAATGAAAAACTGTTTTTT